This entry lists 28 T cell receptor beta chains sequenced from one sample in a study of blood T cell repertoires in COVID-19. Here immunoSEQ multiplex PCR was the method, and the copy in TCRdb shows in-frame clones only, minus some. The profile shows 120,000 to 150,000 clones, approximately 80% of them singletons. Input material: peripheral blood. These receptor sequences come from an elderly woman in a cohort sampled during active or convalescent COVID-19.

The gene calls are TRBV4-2 and TRBJ2-1, with 9 bases matching TRBD1. The CDR3 is made up of 13 amino acids. The V and J ends lost 3 bases and 12 bases, in that order; junction bases with no gene match: 6. CDR1 is LGHNA and CDR2 is YNFKEQ in the germline V gene. CDR3 sequence (DNA): TGTGCCAGCAGCCACCTGACGGACAGGGGGCAGTTCTTC. The encoded protein is CASSHLTDRGQFF.

The chain recombines TRBV28 with TRBJ1-5; 9 bases are shared with TRBD1. Germline loops: CDR1 MDHEN, CDR2 SYDVKM. The ends lost 6 bases at V and 0 bases at J; junction bases unmatched: 3. This CDR3 spans 15 amino acids. The CDR3 spells CASSPGQGSNQPQHF. The CDR3 nucleotides are TGTGCCAGCAGCCCGGGACAGGGTAGCAATCAGCCCCAGCATTTT. The variable domain in full, completed from reference TRBV28 and TRBJ1-5, reads DVKVTQSSRYLVKRTGEKVFLECVQDMDHENMFWYRQDPGLGLRLIYFSYDVKMKEKGDIPEGYSVSREKKERFSLILESASTNQTSMYLCASSPGQGSNQPQHFGDGTRLSIL.

The chain joins TRBV28 to TRBJ2-1; D unresolved. The germline V and J ends were trimmed by 6 bases and 8 bases, with 11 bases remaining between them. CDR1 MDHEN and CDR2 SYDVKM come from the germline V gene. The CDR3 is 12 amino acids. The DNA for the CDR3 is TGTGCCAGCAGGTCAGGTCGCCATGAGCAGTTCTTC. This encodes CASRSGRHEQFF. Variable domain in full (rest from reference TRBV28 and TRBJ2-1): DVKVTQSSRYLVKRTGEKVFLECVQDMDHENMFWYRQDPGLGLRLIYFSYDVKMKEKGDIPEGYSVSREKKERFSLILESASTNQTSMYLCASRSGRHEQFFGPGTRLTVL.

The chain is built from TRBV3-1 (or the pseudogene TRBV3-2) and TRBJ2-3; TRBD1 matches 7 bases. CDR1 and CDR2 (germline): LGHDT, YNNKEL (reference sequence). This CDR3 has 12 amino acids. V trimming: 3 bases; J trimming: 6 bases; junction bases outside the gene matches: 0. Here the CDR3 DNA reads TGTGCCAGCAGCCACAGGGGGGATACGCAGTATTTT. This translates into CASSHRGDTQYF.

The gene calls are TRBV7-3 and TRBJ2-1; 7 bases match TRBD2. CDR3 size: 15 residues. Germline V gene lookup returns CDR1 SGHTA and CDR2 FQGTGA. V was pared by 5 bases and J by 6 bases, with 10 bases of the junction left unmatched. CDR3 bases: TGTGCCAGCAGCGCAAAGGTGTCGGGGGGCAATGAGCAGTTCTTC. Translated: CASSAKVSGGNEQFF.

The chain employs TRBV18 and TRBJ1-1; possibly TRBD1 for D (5 bases). CDR3 size: 14 residues. Per germline, CDR1 KGHSH and CDR2 LQKENI. V was pared by 2 bases and J by 2 bases, with 9 bases between. CDR3 region: CASSPGAANTEAFF. The CDR3 DNA sequence: TGTGCCAGCTCACCAGGGGCAGCCAACACTGAAGCTTTCTTT.

In its sample, this clone was seen once. The chain links TRBV2 to TRBJ2-5, with a tentative D call TRBD2 (5 bases). The CDR3 sequence is 13 residues long. The V end was cut by 8 bases, the J end by 2 bases, with 12 bases between. Germline CDR1 is SNHLY and CDR2 is FYNNEI. CDR3 bases: TGTGCCAGCGGGGAGAACAGTCAAGAGACCCAGTACTTC. Protein: CASGENSQETQYF. Variable domain in full (rest from reference TRBV2 and TRBJ2-5): EPEVTQTPSHQVTQMGQEVILRCVPISNHLYFYWYRQILGQKVEFLVSFYNNEISEKSEIFDDQFSVERPDGSNFTLKIRSTKLEDSAMYFCASGENSQETQYFGPGTRLLVL.

The V and J genes are TRBV2 and TRBJ2-5; possible D gene TRBD2, 6 bases. V was trimmed by 8 bases and J by 4 bases, leaving 20 bases between them. Germline V CDR1 and CDR2: SNHLY, FYNNEI. This CDR3 region has 15 residues. The CDR3 sequence: CASRRASSSGETQYF. The CDR3 coding sequence is TGTGCCAGCCGGAGGGCTAGCTCATCGGGAGAGACCCAGTACTTC.

The chain employs TRBV6-5 and TRBJ1-2, with 9 bases matching TRBD1. Looked up from germline, CDR1 is MNHEY and CDR2 is SVGAGI. V was clipped by 1 base and J by 11 bases; unmatched bases: 5. The CDR3 has 13 residues. In DNA form, the CDR3 reads TGTGCCAGCAGTTACTTCGGGACAGGGCAGTACACCTTC. Encoded protein: CASSYFGTGQYTF.

This chain links TRBV15 with TRBJ1-2; 11 bases align to TRBD1. J gave up 7 bases and V 5 bases, and 6 bases lay outside the gene matches. Germline V gene sequence: CDR1 LNHNV, CDR2 YYDKDF (reference sequence). CDR3 length equals 14 residues. This CDR3 is CATSDVDRGLGYTF. CDR3 coding DNA: TGTGCCACCAGCGATGTGGACAGGGGGCTTGGCTACACCTTC.

This chain uses TRBV6-5 with TRBJ1-3, with D unclear. This CDR3 is built from 15 residues. V was trimmed by 4 bases and J by 1 base, leaving 11 bases between them. CDR1 and CDR2 (germline): MNHEY, SVGAGI. CDR3 in amino acids: CASSSSAPSGNTIYF. As DNA, the CDR3 is TGTGCCAGCAGTTCTTCAGCGCCGTCTGGAAACACCATATATTTT.

The gene calls are TRBV10-1 and TRBJ2-7; 8 bases match TRBD2. Per the germline V gene, CDR1 is WNHNN and CDR2 is SYGVQD (reference sequence). With V trimmed by 9 bases and J by 0 bases, 7 bases remained unmatched. The CDR3 runs 14 residues. The DNA for the CDR3 is TGCGCCAGTCGTTGCGGGGGGCGCTCCTACGAGCAGTACGTC. Encoded protein: CASRCGGRSYEQYV.

The rearrangement joins TRBV5-1 to TRBJ1-2; D remains unclear. The CDR3 totals 15 residues. CDR1 is SGHRS, CDR2 YFSETQ, per germline. V was pared by 2 bases and J by 3 bases, with 14 bases between. The CDR3 coding sequence is TGCGCCAGCAGCTTTAGCGGCGGTGGATACTATGGCTACACCTTC. It encodes CASSFSGGGYYGYTF. The full variable domain, in which reference TRBV5-1 and TRBJ1-2 provide the parts outside the CDR3, is KAGVTQTPRYLIKTRGQQVTLSCSPISGHRSVSWYQQTPGQGLQFLFEYFSETQRNKGNFPGRFSGRQFSNSRSEMNVSTLELGDSALYLCASSFSGGGYYGYTFGSGTRLTVV.

The chain couples TRBV28 to TRBJ1-4; D may be TRBD1 (5 bases). There are 16 residues in the CDR3. V was cut by 4 bases and J by 4 bases, with 16 bases left in between. In germline, CDR1 is MDHEN, CDR2 SYDVKM. The DNA of the CDR3 is TGTGCCAGCAGTTCAGGTGACAGAGCTTTTAATGAAAAACTGTTTTTT. Residues: CASSSGDRAFNEKLFF.

This clone occurred once. The genes are TRBV27 and TRBJ1-4; D possibly corresponds to TRBD1 (5 bases). Trimming cost V 7 bases and J 8 bases, with 20 bases left between them. This CDR3 is 15 amino acids long. The germline CDR1 and CDR2 sequences are MNHEY and SMNVEV (reference sequence). The CDR3 region is CASTAGGGRGEKLFF. CDR3 DNA: TGTGCCAGCACCGCGGGTGGGGGACGGGGGGAAAAACTGTTTTTT.

The chain couples TRBV18 to TRBJ1-1; TRBD1 agrees at 7 bases. The V and J ends lost 0 bases and 2 bases, in that order; junction bases with no gene match: 9. CDR3 length: 17 amino acids. CDR1 is KGHSH, CDR2 LQKENI, per germline. The chain's CDR3 is CASSPPNRRQGNTEAFF. In DNA, the CDR3 is TGTGCCAGCTCACCACCGAATCGGAGACAGGGAAACACTGAAGCTTTCTTT.

The chain carries TRBV5-6 and TRBJ2-1; D gene unclear. Trimming cost V 0 bases and J 4 bases, with 5 bases left between them. Germline assignment: CDR1 SGHDT and CDR2 YYEEEE. There are 13 residues in the CDR3. CDR3: CASSLGLYNEQFF. CDR3 in DNA: TGTGCCAGCAGCTTGGGTCTATACAATGAGCAGTTCTTC.

The V and J genes are TRBV15 and TRBJ2-7; 8 nucleotides line up with TRBD2. V was pared by 3 bases and J by 5 bases, with 9 bases of the junction left unmatched. This CDR3 has 15 amino acids. CDR1 and CDR2 (germline): LNHNV, YYDKDF (reference sequence). The CDR3 loop is CATSRTRGGAHEQYV. CDR3 in DNA: TGTGCCACCAGCAGGACACGGGGGGGGGCACACGAGCAGTACGTC.

The chain joins TRBV28 to TRBJ2-7; D is possibly TRBD2 (7 bases). The germline CDR1 and CDR2 sequences are MDHEN and SYDVKM. The CDR3 is 14 residues long. Deletions cut 3 bases from V and 4 bases from J, with 13 bases between. The CDR3 reads CASSLSRGAYEQYV. For the CDR3, the DNA is TGTGCCAGCAGTTTGTCCCGGGGGGCTTACGAGCAGTACGTC.

The chain couples TRBV5-4 to TRBJ1-4; TRBD1 is a possible D gene (6 bases). From germline, CDR1 is SGHNT and CDR2 YYREEE (reference sequence). Trimming removed 2 bases from V and 3 bases from J, with 8 bases in between. CDR3 length equals 14 residues. The CDR3 coding sequence is TGTGCCAGCAGCTTAAAGGGGGCTAATGAAAAACTGTTTTTT. Amino acid sequence: CASSLKGANEKLFF. The variable domain in full, with the rest retrieved from reference TRBV5-4 and TRBJ1-4, is ETGVTQSPTHLIKTRGQQVTLRCSSQSGHNTVSWYQQALGQGPQFIFQYYREEENGRGNFPPRFSGLQFPNYSSELNVNALELDDSALYLCASSLKGANEKLFFGSGTQLSVL.

The chain joins TRBV7-2 to TRBJ2-3; the match to TRBD1 covers 7 bases. Germline values: CDR1 SGHTA, CDR2 FQGNSA. The CDR3 runs to 13 residues. V shed 4 bases, J shed 9 bases, and the junction held 7 bases outside the gene matches. As DNA, the CDR3 is TGTGCCAGCAGCTCCCTACAGGGGAAGACGCAGTATTTT. It encodes CASSSLQGKTQYF.

The chain employs TRBV6-6 and TRBJ2-1; D gene ambiguous. Germline V gene data show CDR1 as MNHNY and CDR2 as SVGAGI (reference sequence). The CDR3 loop spans 15 amino acids. The ends were cut back, 6 bases at V and 5 bases at J, with 17 bases in the middle. CDR3 in amino acids: CASSPTPVLNNEQFF. CDR3 in DNA: TGTGCCAGCAGCCCGACACCCGTCTTAAACAATGAGCAGTTCTTC.

The chain carries TRBV29-1 and TRBJ2-1; maybe TRBD1 (6 bases). The V gene lost 0 bases and the J gene lost 8 bases, with 20 bases spanning the gap. Germline V lookup: CDR1 SQVTM, CDR2 ANQGSEA. The CDR3 contains 16 residues. The CDR3 region is CSVEDLYRDRLDEQFF. CDR3 DNA sequence: TGCAGCGTTGAAGATTTGTACAGGGACCGTTTGGATGAGCAGTTCTTC.

This rearrangement joins TRBV3-1 (or the pseudogene TRBV3-2) to TRBJ1-1; D may be TRBD1 (5 bases). V was clipped by 7 bases and J by 0 bases, with 15 bases between them. The CDR3 has 15 residues. Germline CDR1 is LGHDT and CDR2 is YNNKEL (reference sequence). As DNA, the CDR3 is TGTGCCAGCACTAGCCTCTGGGGGGTGAACACTGAAGCTTTCTTT. Translating it yields CASTSLWGVNTEAFF.

The chain recombines TRBV7-2 with TRBJ2-5, with TRBD1 matching 9 bases. V trimming: 5 bases; J trimming: 4 bases; junction bases outside the gene matches: 5. The CDR3 runs to 14 residues. The V gene's germline CDR1 is SGHTA and CDR2 FQGNSA. CDR3 DNA: TGTGCCAGCAGCAGAGACAGGGGGGGAGAGACCCAGTACTTC. It encodes CASSRDRGGETQYF.

The rearrangement links TRBV30 to TRBJ2-1; 11 bases are a match to TRBD2. The CDR3 is made up of 15 amino acids. With 2 bases clipped from V and 4 bases from J, the junction kept 4 bases outside the gene matches. The V gene's germline CDR1 is GTSNPN and CDR2 SVGIG (reference sequence). CDR3 sequence: CAWSLAGGLYNEQFF. CDR3 in DNA: TGTGCCTGGAGTTTAGCGGGGGGGTTGTACAATGAGCAGTTCTTC.

J is TRBJ2-2 and V is TRBV7-8; D possibly corresponds to TRBD1 (5 bases). Looked up from germline, CDR1 is SGHVS and CDR2 is FQNEAQ. The CDR3 contains 15 residues. V was clipped by 0 bases and J by 1 base, with 6 bases between them. DNA for the CDR3: TGTGCCAGCAGCTTAGCTGACAGGAACACCGGGGAGCTGTTTTTT. It translates to CASSLADRNTGELFF.

The gene calls are TRBV4-1 and TRBJ2-4; a possible D gene is TRBD1 (6 bases). V lost 8 bases and J lost 9, with 14 bases in between. CDR3 size: 12 residues. Germline assignment: CDR1 MGHRA and CDR2 YSYEKL. CDR3 in amino acids: CASEGVYGIQYF. The DNA for the CDR3 is TGCGCCAGCGAGGGGGTTTATGGCATTCAGTACTTC.